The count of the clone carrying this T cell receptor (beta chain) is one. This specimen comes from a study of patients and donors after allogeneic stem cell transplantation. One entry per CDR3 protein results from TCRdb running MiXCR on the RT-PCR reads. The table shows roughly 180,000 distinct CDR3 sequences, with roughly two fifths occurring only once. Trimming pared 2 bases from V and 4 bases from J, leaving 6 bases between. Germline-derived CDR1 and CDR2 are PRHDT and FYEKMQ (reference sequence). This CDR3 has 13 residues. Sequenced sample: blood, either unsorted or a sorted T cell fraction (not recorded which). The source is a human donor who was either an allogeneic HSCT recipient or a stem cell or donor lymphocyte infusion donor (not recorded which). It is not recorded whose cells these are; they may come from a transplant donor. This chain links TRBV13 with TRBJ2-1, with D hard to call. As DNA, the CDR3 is TGTGCCAGCAGCTTAACTACGTACAATGAGCAGTTCTTC. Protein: CASSLTTYNEQFF.